This entry lists 3 T cell receptor beta chains sequenced from one sample in a study of blood T cell repertoires in COVID-19. Clones were sequenced by immunoSEQ multiplex PCR, and TCRdb holds only the in-frame ones, with some missing. The repertoire consists of 150,000 to 200,000 clones, with about 85% occurring once and the leading ten covering approximately 8%. The source material was peripheral blood. The receptors were gathered from a woman of 80 years or more with COVID-19, enrolled during active disease.

This chain uses TRBV5-1 with TRBJ1-6, with D possibly being TRBD1 (6 bases). The germline V and J ends were trimmed by 4 bases and 3 bases, with 8 bases remaining between them. Germline CDR1 reads SGHRS; CDR2 reads YFSETQ. The CDR3 is made up of 14 amino acids. This chain's CDR3 is CASSQGIYNSPLHF. The CDR3, as DNA: TGCGCCAGCAGCCAGGGGATCTATAATTCACCCCTCCACTTT.

This CDR3 reads CASSFGQGVYGYTF. As DNA, the CDR3 is TGTGCCAGCAGCTTTGGACAGGGCGTATATGGCTACACCTTC. The chain recombines TRBV7-9 with TRBJ1-2; 8 bases match TRBD1. Germline values: CDR1 SEHNR, CDR2 FQNEAQ (reference sequence). The CDR3 is 14 residues long. V was pared by 3 bases and J by 5 bases, with 5 bases of the junction left unmatched.

Details on this clone: Mismatch with germline at one junction end may stem from a read error. The chain joins TRBV20-1 to TRBJ2-5, with D possibly being TRBD1 (7 bases). Germline CDR1 and CDR2: DFQATT and SNEGSKA (reference sequence). This CDR3 is 10 amino acids long. DNA of the CDR3: TGCAGTGCTCCAGGGGGGCTGTTGGACTTC. It translates to CSAPGGLLDF.